This T cell receptor (beta chain) was obtained from a study of blood T cells in healthy people across ages. Notes on this clonotype: Its antigen is not known.

About 10 milliliters of peripheral blood were drawn from each donor into EDTA-treated tubes. The extraction recovered at least 6 micrograms of total RNA per sample. Trimming removed 5 bases from V and 4 bases from J, with 12 bases in between. There are 12 residues in the CDR3. Germline CDR1 reads SQVTM; CDR2 reads ANQGSEA. A J-beta primer mix and a sample-barcoded 5' primer were used in a second PCR of roughly 7 to 12 cycles. TCRdb re-called the 5' RACE reads through MiXCR, storing one row per CDR3 protein. The sample holds 1.5 million to 2 million distinct CDR3 sequences, around half seen once. Broader study findings: Roughly linear declines in TCR beta diversity per million T cells occurred with age. Long-lived and aged donors differed, with more naive CD4+ cells and higher diversity in the long-lived.

The clonotype comes from a woman aged 40 to 50 in good health. The chain recombines TRBV29-1 with TRBJ2-7, with D tentatively TRBD1 or TRBD2 (6 bases each). The sample consisted of blood. The CDR3 coding sequence is TGCAGCGTTTTCGGGGGCGCTTACGAGCAGTACTTC. Residues: CSVFGGAYEQYF.